This record concerns one TCR beta chain sequence. The sample originates from a study of technical replicates of blood from several donors. TCRdb's table, derived via immunoSEQ multiplex PCR, lists solely in-frame clones and lacks some. The sample has more than 45,000 clones; about 95% are singletons. Germline trimming cut 0 bases from V and 12 bases from J; bases unmatched to any gene: 4. Germline V lookup: CDR1 SGHTA, CDR2 FQGNSA. The CDR3 has 13 residues. The V call is TRBV7-2, the J call TRBJ2-3; 9 bases are a match to TRBD2. The sample was PBMCs. This receptor was identified in a human donor in good health. Some clones in this sample may be carry-over from other donors' samples. The CDR3 DNA reads as TGTGCCAGCAGCTTAGCGGCTAGCGGGGTTCAGTATTTT. It encodes CASSLAASGVQYF.